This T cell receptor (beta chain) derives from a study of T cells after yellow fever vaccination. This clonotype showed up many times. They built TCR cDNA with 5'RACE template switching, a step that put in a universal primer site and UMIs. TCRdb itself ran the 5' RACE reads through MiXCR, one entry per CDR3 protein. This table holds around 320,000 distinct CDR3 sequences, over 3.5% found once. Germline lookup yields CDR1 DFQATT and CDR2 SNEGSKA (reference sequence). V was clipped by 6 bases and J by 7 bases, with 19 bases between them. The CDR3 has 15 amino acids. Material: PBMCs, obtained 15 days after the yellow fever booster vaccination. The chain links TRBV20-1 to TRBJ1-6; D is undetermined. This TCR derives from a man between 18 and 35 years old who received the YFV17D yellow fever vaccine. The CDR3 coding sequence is TGCAGTGCCTCCGGGGTGGCGGTGGGAAATTCACCCCTCCACTTT. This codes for CSASGVAVGNSPLHF.